The clone carrying this T cell receptor beta chain was detected a few times. The sample comes from a study of identical twins. V lost 4 bases and J 1 base, leaving 17 bases between the germline ends. The CDR3 has 16 amino acids. Germline assignment: CDR1 SGHRS and CDR2 YFSETQ. In TCRdb, the 5' RACE reads were re-called with MiXCR into one record per CDR3 protein. The sample contains more than 600,000 distinct CDR3 sequences, 18% of which appear only once. These data were likewise used in another study, on T cells expressing NK-cell markers.

This chain uses TRBV5-1 with TRBJ1-2, with D perhaps TRBD1 (5 bases). The receptor's source is a woman in her late teens or twenties in good health. The sequenced sample consisted of PBMCs. In DNA form, the CDR3 reads TGCGCCAGCAGCAATGAACTGGTGGGGGTTAACTATGGCTACACCTTC. This sequence encodes CASSNELVGVNYGYTF.